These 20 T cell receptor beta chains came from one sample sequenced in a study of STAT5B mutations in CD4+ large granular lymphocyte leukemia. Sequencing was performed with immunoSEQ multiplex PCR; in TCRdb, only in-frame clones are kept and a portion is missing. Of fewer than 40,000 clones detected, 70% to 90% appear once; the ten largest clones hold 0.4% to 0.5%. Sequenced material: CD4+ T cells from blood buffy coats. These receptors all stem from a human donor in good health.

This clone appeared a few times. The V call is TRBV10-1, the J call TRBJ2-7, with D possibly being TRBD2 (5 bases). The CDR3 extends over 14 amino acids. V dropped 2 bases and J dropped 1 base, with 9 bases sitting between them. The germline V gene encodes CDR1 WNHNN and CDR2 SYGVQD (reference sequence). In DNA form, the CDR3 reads TGCGCCAGCAGTGAGGGCGGGCGATCCTACGAGCAGTACTTC. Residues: CASSEGGRSYEQYF.

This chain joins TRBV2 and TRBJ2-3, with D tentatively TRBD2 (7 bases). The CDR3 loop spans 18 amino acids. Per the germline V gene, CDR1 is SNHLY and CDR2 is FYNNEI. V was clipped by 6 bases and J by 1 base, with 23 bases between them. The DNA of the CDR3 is TGTGCCAGCAGGGGGGGGCAGAGACGGGGGGATCGCACAGATACGCAGTATTTT. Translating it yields CASRGGQRRGDRTDTQYF.

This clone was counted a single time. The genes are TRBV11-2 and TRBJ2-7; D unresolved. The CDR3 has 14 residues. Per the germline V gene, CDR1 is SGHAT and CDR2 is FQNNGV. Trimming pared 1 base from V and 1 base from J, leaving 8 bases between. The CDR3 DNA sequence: TGTGCCAGCAGCTTAGCTCCTAGATCCTACGAGCAGTACTTC. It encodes CASSLAPRSYEQYF.

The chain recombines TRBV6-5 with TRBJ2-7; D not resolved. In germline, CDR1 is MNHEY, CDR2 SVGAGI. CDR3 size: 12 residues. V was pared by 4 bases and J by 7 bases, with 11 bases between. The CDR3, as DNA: TGTGCCAGCAGTTCGGCGGTCGGGGAGCAGTACTTC. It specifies CASSSAVGEQYF.

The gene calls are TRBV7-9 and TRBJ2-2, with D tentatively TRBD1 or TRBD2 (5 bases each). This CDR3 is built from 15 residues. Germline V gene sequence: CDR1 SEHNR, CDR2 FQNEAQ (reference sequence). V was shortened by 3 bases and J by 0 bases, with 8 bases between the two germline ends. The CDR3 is CASSLGPPNTGELFF. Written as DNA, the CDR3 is TGTGCCAGCAGCTTGGGACCGCCGAACACCGGGGAGCTGTTTTTT.

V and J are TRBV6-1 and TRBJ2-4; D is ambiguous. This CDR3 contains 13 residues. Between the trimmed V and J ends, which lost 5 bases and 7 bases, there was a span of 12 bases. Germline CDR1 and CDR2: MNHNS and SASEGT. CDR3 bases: TGTGCCAGCAGTCCCATGGCCCGGAACATTCAGTACTTC. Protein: CASSPMARNIQYF.

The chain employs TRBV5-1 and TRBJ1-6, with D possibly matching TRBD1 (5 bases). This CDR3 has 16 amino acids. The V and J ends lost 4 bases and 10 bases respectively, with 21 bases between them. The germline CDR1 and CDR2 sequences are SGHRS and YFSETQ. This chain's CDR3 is CASSKSTQGEGSPLHF. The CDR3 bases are TGCGCCAGCAGCAAAAGCACTCAGGGAGAAGGATCACCCCTCCACTTT. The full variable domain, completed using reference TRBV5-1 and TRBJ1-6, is KAGVTQTPRYLIKTRGQQVTLSCSPISGHRSVSWYQQTPGQGLQFLFEYFSETQRNKGNFPGRFSGRQFSNSRSEMNVSTLELGDSALYLCASSKSTQGEGSPLHFGNGTRLTVT.

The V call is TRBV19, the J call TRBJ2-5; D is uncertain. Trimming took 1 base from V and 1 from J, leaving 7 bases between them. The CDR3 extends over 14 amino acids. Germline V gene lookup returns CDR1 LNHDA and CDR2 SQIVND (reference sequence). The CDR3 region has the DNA TGTGCCAGTAGTATAGGGCACAGCCAAGAGACCCAGTACTTC. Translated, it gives CASSIGHSQETQYF. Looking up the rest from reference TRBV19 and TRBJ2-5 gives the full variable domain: DGGITQSPKYLFRKEGQNVTLSCEQNLNHDAMYWYRQDPGQGLRLIYYSQIVNDFQKGDIAEGYSVSREKKESFPLTVTSAQKNPTAFYLCASSIGHSQETQYFGPGTRLLVL.

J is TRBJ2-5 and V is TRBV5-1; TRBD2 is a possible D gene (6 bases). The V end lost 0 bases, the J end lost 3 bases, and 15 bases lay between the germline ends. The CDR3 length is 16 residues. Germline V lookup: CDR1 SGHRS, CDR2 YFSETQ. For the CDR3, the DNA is TGCGCCAGCAGCTTGGGGGTCATTGGAGGGAAAGAGACCCAGTACTTC. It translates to CASSLGVIGGKETQYF.

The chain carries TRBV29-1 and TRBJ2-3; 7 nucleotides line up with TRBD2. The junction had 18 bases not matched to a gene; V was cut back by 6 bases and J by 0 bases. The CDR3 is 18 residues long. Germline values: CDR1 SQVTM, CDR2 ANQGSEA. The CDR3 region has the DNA TGCAGCGTCGCAGTGGGGGGGAGGGCCTATTATAGCACAGATACGCAGTATTTT. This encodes CSVAVGGRAYYSTDTQYF.

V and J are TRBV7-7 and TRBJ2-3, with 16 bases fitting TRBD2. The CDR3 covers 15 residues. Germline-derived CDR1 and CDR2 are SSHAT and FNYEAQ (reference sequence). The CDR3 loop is CASGTSGRAVDTQYF. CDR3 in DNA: TGTGCTAGCGGGACTAGCGGGAGGGCCGTAGATACGCAGTATTTT.

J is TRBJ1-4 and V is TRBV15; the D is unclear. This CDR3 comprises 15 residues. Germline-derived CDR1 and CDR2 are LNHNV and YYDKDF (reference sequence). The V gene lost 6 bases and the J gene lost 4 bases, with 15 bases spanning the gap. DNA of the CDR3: TGTGCCACCAGAGCCCTCGGGGAAGGTAATGAAAAACTGTTTTTT. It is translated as CATRALGEGNEKLFF.

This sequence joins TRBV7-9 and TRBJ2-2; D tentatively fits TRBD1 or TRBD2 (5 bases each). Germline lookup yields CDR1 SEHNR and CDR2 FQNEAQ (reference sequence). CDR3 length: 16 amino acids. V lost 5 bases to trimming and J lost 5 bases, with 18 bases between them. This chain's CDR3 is CASSLIPGPLTGELFF. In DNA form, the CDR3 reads TGTGCCAGCAGCCTTATACCGGGACCTCTGACCGGGGAGCTGTTTTTT.

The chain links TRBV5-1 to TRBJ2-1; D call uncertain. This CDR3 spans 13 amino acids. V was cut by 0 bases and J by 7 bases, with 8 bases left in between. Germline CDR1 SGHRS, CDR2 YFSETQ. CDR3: CASSLEARNEQFF. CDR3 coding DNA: TGCGCCAGCAGCTTGGAGGCTAGGAATGAGCAGTTCTTC.

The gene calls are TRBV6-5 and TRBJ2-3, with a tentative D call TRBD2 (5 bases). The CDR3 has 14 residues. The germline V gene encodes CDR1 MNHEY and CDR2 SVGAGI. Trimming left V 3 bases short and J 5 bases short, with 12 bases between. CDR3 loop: CASSYDGRRDTQYF. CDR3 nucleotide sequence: TGTGCCAGCAGTTATGATGGGAGAAGAGATACGCAGTATTTT.

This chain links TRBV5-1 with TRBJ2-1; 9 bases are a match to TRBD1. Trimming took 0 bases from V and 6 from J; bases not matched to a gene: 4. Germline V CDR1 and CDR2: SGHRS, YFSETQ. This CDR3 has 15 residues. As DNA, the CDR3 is TGCGCCAGCAGCTTGGGTCCGGGACAGGGCAATGAGCAGTTCTTC. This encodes CASSLGPGQGNEQFF.

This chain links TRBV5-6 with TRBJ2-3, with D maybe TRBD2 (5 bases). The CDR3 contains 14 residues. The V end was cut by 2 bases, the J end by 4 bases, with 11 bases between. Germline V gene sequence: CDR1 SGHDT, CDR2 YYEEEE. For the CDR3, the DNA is TGTGCCAGCAGCTTCGCACTAGGTGCAGATACGCAGTATTTT. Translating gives CASSFALGADTQYF.

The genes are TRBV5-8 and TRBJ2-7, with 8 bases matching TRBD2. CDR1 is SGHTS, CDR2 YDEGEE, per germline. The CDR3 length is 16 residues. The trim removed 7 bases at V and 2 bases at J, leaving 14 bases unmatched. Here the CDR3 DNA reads TGTGCCAGCTCCATGGGGGTGGTAGCGGGGCCCTACGAGCAGTACTTC. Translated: CASSMGVVAGPYEQYF.

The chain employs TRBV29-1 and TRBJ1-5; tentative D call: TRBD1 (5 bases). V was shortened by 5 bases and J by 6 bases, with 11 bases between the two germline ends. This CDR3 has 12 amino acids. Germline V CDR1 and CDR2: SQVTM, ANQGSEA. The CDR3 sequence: CSVSGQGQPQHF. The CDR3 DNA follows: TGCAGCGTTTCTGGACAAGGTCAGCCCCAGCATTTT.

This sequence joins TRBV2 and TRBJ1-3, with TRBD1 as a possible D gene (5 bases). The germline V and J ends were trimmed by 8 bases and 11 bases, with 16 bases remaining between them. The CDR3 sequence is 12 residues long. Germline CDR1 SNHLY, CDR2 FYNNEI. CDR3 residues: CASQKETQAIYF. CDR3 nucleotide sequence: TGTGCCAGCCAAAAAGAGACACAGGCCATATATTTT. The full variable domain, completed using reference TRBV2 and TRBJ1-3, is EPEVTQTPSHQVTQMGQEVILRCVPISNHLYFYWYRQILGQKVEFLVSFYNNEISEKSEIFDDQFSVERPDGSNFTLKIRSTKLEDSAMYFCASQKETQAIYFGEGSWLTVV.